A selection of T cell receptor beta chains follows, all from one sample in a study of radiation and T cells in renal cell carcinoma. TCRdb's table, derived via immunoSEQ multiplex PCR, lists solely in-frame clones and lacks some. The repertoire includes tens of thousands of clones, roughly three quarters of them detected once, and about 7.3% sits in the top ten. Sequenced material: blood, taken from a patient whose treatment included radiotherapy and nephrectomy. These receptors were obtained from a man aged 60-69 years with renal cell carcinoma. Each CDR3 is given with its conserved first and last residue. A D gene is named only where the DNA matches it firmly. Size values are once, few and many counts, or a class for expanded clones, and some rows have none.

cdr3_nt cdr3_aa v_call clone_size d_call j_call
TGTGCCAGTATGCCCGGACAGGGGGTATTTAATGAAAAACTGTTTTTT CASMPGQGVFNEKLFF TRBV19 . TRBD1 TRBJ1-4
TGTGCCAGTAGTATAGGGCCGGGACTAGCCAGCAGAGATACGCAGTATTTT CASSIGPGLASRDTQYF TRBV19 . TRBD2 TRBJ2-3
TGTGCCAGCAGCTTAGTGTGGGACAATGAGCAGTTCTTC CASSLVWDNEQFF TRBV7-2 . . TRBJ2-1
TGTGCCAGCAGCTTATATCGGAATACCGGAAACACCATATATTTT CASSLYRNTGNTIYF TRBV7-2 . . TRBJ1-3
TGTGCCAGCAGCTACGCCGGGACTAGCAACCAAGAGACCCAGTACTTC CASSYAGTSNQETQYF TRBV7-2 . TRBD2 TRBJ2-5
TGTGCCACCGGAGGGACAGGAGCTAACTATGGCTACACCTTC CATGGTGANYGYTF TRBV6-5 . TRBD1 TRBJ1-2
TGTGCCAGCAGCTTAAGACAGGGCGGCACCGGGGAGCTGTTTTTT CASSLRQGGTGELFF TRBV7-3 once TRBD1 TRBJ2-2
TGTGCCAGCAGCTGGGCAGGGTCGCCCCTGAACACCGGGGAGCTGTTTTTT CASSWAGSPLNTGELFF TRBV5-6 few . TRBJ2-2
TGTGCCTGGAGTATACGAGGGGGACAGTGGCAAGAGACCCAGTACTTC CAWSIRGGQWQETQYF TRBV30 . TRBD1 TRBJ2-5
TGTGCCAGCGGAAAGGGCAGGACCTTAAGGGACACTGAAGCTTTCTTT CASGKGRTLRDTEAFF TRBV27 . . TRBJ1-1
TGCAGTGCCGTAGACAGCACCGAAGCTTTCTTT CSAVDSTEAFF TRBV20-1 . . TRBJ1-1
TGTGCCAGCAGTGAAGTGGGGCGCGAGCAGTACTTC CASSEVGREQYF TRBV6-1 . . TRBJ2-7
TGCGCCAGCAGCCAAGATGCAGCGAACACTGAAGCTTTCTTT CASSQDAANTEAFF TRBV4-1 . . TRBJ1-1
TGTGCCAGCAGCCCCGACAGGACCAATACTGAAGCTTTCTTT CASSPDRTNTEAFF TRBV7-3 . . TRBJ1-1
TGTGCCAGCAAACAGGAGAGGGTTTCCAATGAGCAGTTCTTC CASKQERVSNEQFF TRBV7-6 . . TRBJ2-1
TGTGCCAGCAGCTTATCTAGCGGGGGACTCCTAAGCACAGATACGCAGTATTTT CASSLSSGGLLSTDTQYF TRBV5-6 . TRBD2 TRBJ2-3
TGTGCCTGGAGTGTTCGCAGGGGGAACACCGGGGAGCTGTTTTTT CAWSVRRGNTGELFF TRBV30 . . TRBJ2-2
TGTGCCAGCAGTGAAGCTCGCTTACAGTTTAACTATGGCTACACCTTC CASSEARLQFNYGYTF TRBV6-1 once . TRBJ1-2
TGTGCCAGCAGCTTAGTCTCCGGGACTAGCGGGAGTAGAGATACGCAGTATTTT CASSLVSGTSGSRDTQYF TRBV7-8 few TRBD2 TRBJ2-3
TGCGCCAGCAGCTTGAACAGCGTGGGAAACACCATATATTTT CASSLNSVGNTIYF TRBV5-1 . . TRBJ1-3
TGTGCCAGCAGTTCCCATGGACAGGGACATAGAACCGGGGAGCTGTTTTTT CASSSHGQGHRTGELFF TRBV27 few TRBD1 TRBJ2-2
TGCGCCAGCAGCTTTAAGGGAGAAGGAACTGAAGCTTTCTTT CASSFKGEGTEAFF TRBV5-1 . . TRBJ1-1
TGTGCCTCCATGAACAGGGGGCGACTGGGTGGGGCCAACGTCCTGACTTTC CASMNRGRLGGANVLTF TRBV30 . TRBD1 TRBJ2-6
TGCAGCGTTGAAGATCCTAGGACAGGGCTGACTTACACCTTC CSVEDPRTGLTYTF TRBV29-1 few TRBD1 TRBJ1-2
TGTGCCAGCAGCCAACAGGGGGGAAAAGGCAATGAGCAGTTCTTC CASSQQGGKGNEQFF TRBV7-6 once TRBD1 TRBJ2-1
TGCGCCAGCAGCCAGGAAGTTTACAGGGAAAACTATGGCTACACCTTC CASSQEVYRENYGYTF TRBV4-3 . . TRBJ1-2
TGTGCCAGCAGTGACCGGGACAGGGGAAGACAGCCCCAGCATTTT CASSDRDRGRQPQHF TRBV6-1 . TRBD1 TRBJ1-5
TGTGCCAGCAGCCGCACCTCCACAGGATATGGCTACACCTTC CASSRTSTGYGYTF TRBV7-8 few . TRBJ1-2
TGTGCCATCGGAGGGACTAGCGGGAGCACAGATACGCAGTATTTT CAIGGTSGSTDTQYF TRBV10-3 few TRBD2 TRBJ2-3
TGTGCCAGCAGCTTAGCTGCTAAGGCAGATACGCAGTATTTT CASSLAAKADTQYF TRBV11-3 . . TRBJ2-3
TGTGCCAGCAGCTTAGAGGCGGGTTACTATGGCTACACCTTC CASSLEAGYYGYTF TRBV7-9 . . TRBJ1-2
TGTGCCAGCAGCAGGGGGTGGCTAGCGCCCACCCAAGAGACCCAGTACTTC CASSRGWLAPTQETQYF TRBV21-1 . . TRBJ2-5
TGTGCCAGCAGCTTTAGTACCCAGGGACTCCTCCTTCCCACAGATACGCAGTATTTT CASSFSTQGLLLPTDTQYF TRBV7-9 . . TRBJ2-3
TGCAGCGTTGAAGATCTGGAGGTGTTGGACTATGGCTACACCTTC CSVEDLEVLDYGYTF TRBV29-1 . . TRBJ1-2
TGTGCCAGCAGCCTGGGACTAGCGGGAACCAATGAGCAGTTCTTC CASSLGLAGTNEQFF TRBV7-2 . TRBD2 TRBJ2-1
TGTGCCAGCTCTAACAGGGGGCGCCTTGAAACTAATGAAAAACTGTTTTTT CASSNRGRLETNEKLFF TRBV19 . TRBD1 TRBJ1-4
TGCGCCAGCAGCCAAGAGGGACGAAACACCATATATTTT CASSQEGRNTIYF TRBV4-1 many . TRBJ1-3
TGTGCCAGCTCCGTCGTTTCCGGACAGGGGGCTGACTATGGCTACACCTTC CASSVVSGQGADYGYTF TRBV18 . TRBD1 TRBJ1-2
TGTGCCAGCACCAAAGGGGGGATGGGGCAAGAGACCCAGTACTTC CASTKGGMGQETQYF TRBV2 . . TRBJ2-5
TGTGCCAGCAAGCTAGCGGGGGTCTACAATGAGCAGTTCTTC CASKLAGVYNEQFF TRBV2 once TRBD2 TRBJ2-1
TGTGCCTGGAGTGTAAGTACTCCAAATCAGCCCCAGCATTTT CAWSVSTPNQPQHF TRBV30 . . TRBJ1-5
TGTGCCAGCAGCACACTATCGAGCTCCTACAATGAGCAGTTCTTC CASSTLSSSYNEQFF TRBV7-2 few . TRBJ2-1
TGTGCCAGCAGCCCTCGACAGGGCTTGTCTGAAGCTTTCTTT CASSPRQGLSEAFF TRBV11-1 . TRBD1 TRBJ1-1
TGTGCCAGTAGACCCTCGCTTAACAATGAGCAGTTCTTC CASRPSLNNEQFF TRBV19 . . TRBJ2-1
TGTGCCAGCAGAGAAGCGGGAGGGCCGGGCGGGGAGCTGTTTTTT CASREAGGPGGELFF TRBV11-2 . TRBD2 TRBJ2-2
TGTGCCAGCAGCGTAGGGCTAGCGACAAACACCGGGGAGCTGTTTTTT CASSVGLATNTGELFF TRBV9 few . TRBJ2-2
TGTGCCAGCAGCTTAAGTGACAGCTACGAGCAGTACTTC CASSLSDSYEQYF TRBV7-9 . . TRBJ2-7
TGCGCCAGCAGTGATCCAGGAAACTCCTACAATGAGCAGTTCTTC CASSDPGNSYNEQFF TRBV10-1 . . TRBJ2-1
TGTGCCAGCAGCGTAGGAGGGATCCCCACAGATACGCAGTATTTT CASSVGGIPTDTQYF TRBV9 few . TRBJ2-3
TGCGCCAGCAGCCAAGAGAAAGCGGGGTATGTGTCAGATACGCAGTATTTT CASSQEKAGYVSDTQYF TRBV4-1 . TRBD2 TRBJ2-3
TGCGCCAGCAGCTCCGGATACAATGAGCAGTTCTTC CASSSGYNEQFF TRBV5-1 . . TRBJ2-1
TGTGCCAGCAGTTTGGTTGGCGGAGTGGGGACCCAGTACTTC CASSLVGGVGTQYF TRBV28 . . TRBJ2-5
TGTGCTAGTGGTTTGTCACTAACAAGCAAGAACACTGAAGCTTTCTTT CASGLSLTSKNTEAFF TRBV12-5 . . TRBJ1-1
TGCGCCAGCAGCTTAGAGGGCAATGAGCAGTTCTTC CASSLEGNEQFF TRBV5-1 . . TRBJ2-1
TGTGCCAGCAGCACGGGGCCGGGTCAGCCCCAGCATTTT CASSTGPGQPQHF TRBV9 few . TRBJ1-5
TGTGCCAGCAGTCTTTACGGTCCACAGAACACTGAAGCTTTCTTT CASSLYGPQNTEAFF TRBV5-6 . . TRBJ1-1